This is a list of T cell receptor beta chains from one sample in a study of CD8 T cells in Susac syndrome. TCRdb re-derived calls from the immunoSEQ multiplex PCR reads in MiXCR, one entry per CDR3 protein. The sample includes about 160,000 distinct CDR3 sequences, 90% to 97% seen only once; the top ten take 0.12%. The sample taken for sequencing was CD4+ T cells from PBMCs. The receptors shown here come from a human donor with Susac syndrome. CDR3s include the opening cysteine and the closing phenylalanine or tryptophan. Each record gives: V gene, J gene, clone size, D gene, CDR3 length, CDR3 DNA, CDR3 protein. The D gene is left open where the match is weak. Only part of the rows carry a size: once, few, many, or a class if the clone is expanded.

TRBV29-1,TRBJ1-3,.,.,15,TGCAGCGCGAGAAGGGGAATGAGCTCTGGAAACACCATATATTTT,CSARRGMSSGNTIYF
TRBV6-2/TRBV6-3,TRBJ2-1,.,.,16,TGTGCCAGCAGTTACTCCCCGGTAGGGCTTGTGAATGAGCAGTTCTTC,CASSYSPVGLVNEQFF
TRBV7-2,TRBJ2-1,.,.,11,TGTGCCAGCAGCTTAGCAGAGGAGCAGTTCTTC,CASSLAEEQFF
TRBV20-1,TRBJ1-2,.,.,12,TGCAGTGCTAGTACGGGGTACTATGGCTACACCTTC,CSASTGYYGYTF
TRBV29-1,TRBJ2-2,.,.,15,TGCAGCGTTGAAGGACCAAACGCGAACACCGGGGAGCTGTTTTTT,CSVEGPNANTGELFF
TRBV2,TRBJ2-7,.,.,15,TGTGCCAGCAGTGTTGGCAGGGTGCTAACCTACGAGCAGTACTTC,CASSVGRVLTYEQYF
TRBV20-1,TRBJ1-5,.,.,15,TGCAGTGCTAGAGATTTCGGACTGCTCAATCAGCCCCAGCATTTT,CSARDFGLLNQPQHF
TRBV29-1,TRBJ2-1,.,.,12,TGCAGCGTTGTAAGCGGAGTCAATGAGCAGTTCTTC,CSVVSGVNEQFF
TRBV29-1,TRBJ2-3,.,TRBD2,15,TGCAGCGTTGTTCCAATAAGCGGGACCACAGATACGCAGTATTTT,CSVVPISGTTDTQYF
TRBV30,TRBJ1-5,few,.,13,TGTGCCTGGAGTGTTGGGCTTGATCAGCCCCAGCATTTT,CAWSVGLDQPQHF
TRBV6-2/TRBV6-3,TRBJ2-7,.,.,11,TGTGCCAGCAGCTCCAGGGCCGAGCAGTACTTC,CASSSRAEQYF
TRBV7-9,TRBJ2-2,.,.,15,TGTGCCAGCAGCTTAGCGGTCGATTACACCGGGGAGCTGTTTTTT,CASSLAVDYTGELFF
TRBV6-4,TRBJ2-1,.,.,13,TGTGCCAGCAGTGACTCGACCGGTCGTGAGCAGTTCTTC,CASSDSTGREQFF
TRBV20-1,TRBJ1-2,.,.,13,TGCAGTGCTAGTCAGGTGGTTAGCTATGGCTACACCTTC,CSASQVVSYGYTF
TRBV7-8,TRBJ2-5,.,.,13,TGTGCCAGCAGACACAGGGTGGGGGAGACCCAGTACTTC,CASRHRVGETQYF
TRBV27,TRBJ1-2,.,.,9,TGTGCCAGCAGTAATGGCTACACCTTC,CASSNGYTF
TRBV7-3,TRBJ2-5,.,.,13,TGTGCCAGCAGCGCGGGGCAGGGGGAGACCCAGTACTTC,CASSAGQGETQYF
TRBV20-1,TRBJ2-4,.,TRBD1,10,TGCAGTGCCGGGACAGGGGTTCAGTACTTC,CSAGTGVQYF
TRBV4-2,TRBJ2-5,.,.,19,TGTGCCAGCAGCCAAGGAAGGGGGGACGGTGGAAATTCGGGAGAGACCCAGTACTTC,CASSQGRGDGGNSGETQYF
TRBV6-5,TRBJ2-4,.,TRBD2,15,TGTGCCAGCAGTTACATGGGGACCGGGGGGTCCATTCAGTACTTC,CASSYMGTGGSIQYF
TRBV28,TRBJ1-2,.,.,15,TGTGCCACCCTGAAAGGACAGCCTTGGGTTTATGGCTACACCTTC,CATLKGQPWVYGYTF
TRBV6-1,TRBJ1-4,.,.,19,TGTGCCAGCAGTCCCCAACCTTCGGGGACCACGTCAACTAATGAAAAACTGTTTTTT,CASSPQPSGTTSTNEKLFF
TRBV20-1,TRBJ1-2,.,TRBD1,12,TGCAGTGCTATTGACAGGGCCTATGGCTACACCTTC,CSAIDRAYGYTF
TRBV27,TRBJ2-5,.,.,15,TGTGCCAGCAGTTTATTCGGACAGCCCCAAGAGACCCAGTACTTC,CASSLFGQPQETQYF
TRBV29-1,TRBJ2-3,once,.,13,TGCAGCGCCGGACAGTCAAGCACAGATACGCAGTATTTT,CSAGQSSTDTQYF
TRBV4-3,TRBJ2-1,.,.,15,TGCGCCAGCAGCCAAGGATCAGGCAGGAACGGCGAGCAGTTCTTC,CASSQGSGRNGEQFF
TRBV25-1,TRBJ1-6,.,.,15,TGTGCCAGCAGTGAAGGAGGGGTCGGGAATTCACCCCTCCACTTT,CASSEGGVGNSPLHF
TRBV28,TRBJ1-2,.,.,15,TGTGCCAGCAGTTTACAGGTTCCCGCGGGCTATGGCTACACCTTC,CASSLQVPAGYGYTF
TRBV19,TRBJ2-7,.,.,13,TGTGCCAGTAGTACTGGACATTCCTACGAGCAGTACTTC,CASSTGHSYEQYF
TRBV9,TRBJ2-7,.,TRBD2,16,TGTGCCAGCAGCGTGTCCTCTAGCGGGAGGGCCTACGAGCAGTACTTC,CASSVSSSGRAYEQYF
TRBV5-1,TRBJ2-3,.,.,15,TGCGCCAGCAGCTTGGCTGGGGTCCTCACAGATACGCAGTATTTT,CASSLAGVLTDTQYF